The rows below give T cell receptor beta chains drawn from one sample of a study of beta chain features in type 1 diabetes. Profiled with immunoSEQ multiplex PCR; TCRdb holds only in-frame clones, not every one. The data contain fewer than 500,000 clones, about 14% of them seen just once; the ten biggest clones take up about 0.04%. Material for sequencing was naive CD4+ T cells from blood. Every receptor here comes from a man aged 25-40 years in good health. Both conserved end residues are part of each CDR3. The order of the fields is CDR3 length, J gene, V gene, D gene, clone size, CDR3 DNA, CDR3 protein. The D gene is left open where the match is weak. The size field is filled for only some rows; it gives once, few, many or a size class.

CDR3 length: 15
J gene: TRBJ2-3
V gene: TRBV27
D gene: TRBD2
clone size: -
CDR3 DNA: TGTGCCAGCAGCGTGGCCGGGCGGGAGTGGGATACGCAGTATTTT
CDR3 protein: CASSVAGREWDTQYF

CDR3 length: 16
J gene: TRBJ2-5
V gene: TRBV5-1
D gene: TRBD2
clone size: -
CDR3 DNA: TGCGCCAGCAGCTTAACTAGCGGGAGTAACCAAGAGACCCAGTACTTC
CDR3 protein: CASSLTSGSNQETQYF

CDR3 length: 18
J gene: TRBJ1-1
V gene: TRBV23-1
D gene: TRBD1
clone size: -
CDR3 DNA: TGCGCCAGCAGTCAATCAGGGGGACAGGATAGGGTGAACACTGAAGCTTTCTTT
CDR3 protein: CASSQSGGQDRVNTEAFF

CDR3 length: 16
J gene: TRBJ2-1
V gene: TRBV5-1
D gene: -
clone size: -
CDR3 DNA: TGCGCCAGCAGCTTGAGCTTGGCGGAACCGGGCAATGAGCAGTTCTTC
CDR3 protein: CASSLSLAEPGNEQFF

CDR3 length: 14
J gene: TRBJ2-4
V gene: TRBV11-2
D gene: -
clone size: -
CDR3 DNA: TGTGCCAGCAGGAGGGGCCTCGGGGAAAGCATTCAGTACTTC
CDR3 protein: CASRRGLGESIQYF

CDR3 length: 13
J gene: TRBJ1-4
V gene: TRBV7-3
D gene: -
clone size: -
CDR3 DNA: TGTGCCAGCAGTCCCCGGACTGGAGAAAAACTGTTTTTT
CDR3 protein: CASSPRTGEKLFF

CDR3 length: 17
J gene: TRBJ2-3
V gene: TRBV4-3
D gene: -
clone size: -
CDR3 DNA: TGCGCCAGCAGCCAAGTCCCCCCCAGGGGGGACACAGATACGCAGTATTTT
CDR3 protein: CASSQVPPRGDTDTQYF

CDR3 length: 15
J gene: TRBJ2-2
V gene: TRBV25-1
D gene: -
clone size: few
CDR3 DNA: TGTGCCAGCAGTGATAGGGTAGTGAACACCGGGGAGCTGTTTTTT
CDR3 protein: CASSDRVVNTGELFF

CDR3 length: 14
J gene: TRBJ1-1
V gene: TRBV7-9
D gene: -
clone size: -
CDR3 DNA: TGTGCCAGCAGCTTTGAAGGGGTGGGCACTGAAGCTTTCTTT
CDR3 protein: CASSFEGVGTEAFF

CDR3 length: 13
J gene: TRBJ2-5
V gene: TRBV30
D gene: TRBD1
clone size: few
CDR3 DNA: TGTGCCTGGAGTCGACAGGGACCAGAGACCCAGTACTTC
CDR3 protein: CAWSRQGPETQYF

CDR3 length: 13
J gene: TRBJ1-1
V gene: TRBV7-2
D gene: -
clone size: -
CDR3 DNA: TGTGCCAGCAGCTTAGGGTCGCCCCTAGAAGCTTTCTTT
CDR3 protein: CASSLGSPLEAFF